This TCR beta chain was obtained from a study of T cell responses to AZD1222 COVID-19 vaccine. A single count supports this clone. Antigen specificity is unknown. The V end lost 4 bases, the J end lost 1 base, and 7 bases lay between the germline ends. Germline CDR1 SGHAT, CDR2 FQNNGV. This CDR3 has 14 residues. Study-wide findings and caveats: After two AZD1222 doses, spike-specific TCR breadth and depth rose versus day 0. Donors were largely white British and mainly female; clonal diversity was possibly underestimated. All repertoire sampling was performed exclusively after the peak T cell response.

Using immunoSEQ multiplex PCR, the repertoire was profiled, and TCRdb retains in-frame clones only, with some absent. The sample carries approximately 100,000 clones, around 90% recorded once. The receptor was isolated from an adult in good health. The chain combines TRBV11-2 with TRBJ2-2; D possibly corresponds to TRBD2 (5 bases). Sequencing used peripheral blood, obtained on day 0 of AZD1222 vaccination. In nucleotides, the CDR3 is TGTGCCAGCAGCTACGGGGTGAACACCGGGGAGCTGTTTTTT. Translation gives CASSYGVNTGELFF.